Many counts were recorded for the clone carrying this T cell receptor beta chain. The antigen remains unidentified. Prior to thyroid surgery, none of the patients had received any treatment. The data were obtained in a study of metastatic and nonmetastatic thyroid tumors. Study results and limitations: Benign nodules reportedly had significantly lower TCR beta diversity than malignant thyroid tumors in blood and tumor.

In the original workflow: A papillary thyroid cancer distant-metastasis classifier was built from CDR3 differences across clinicopathological groups. With MiXCR, TCRdb reprocessed the PCR reads. TCRdb's processing, not the study's, gives the V and J calls here. The table records about 40,000 clones, about an eighth of them present only once. CDR1 SEHNR and CDR2 FQNEAQ come from the germline V gene (reference sequence). CDR3 length: 13 residues. Trimming pared 1 base from V and 9 bases from J, leaving 10 bases between. The specimen was blood. This TCR was recovered from a female donor with papillary thyroid cancer or a benign thyroid nodule (not recorded which). Some clones in this sample may be carry-over from other donors' samples. The chain joins TRBV7-9 to TRBJ2-1; a possible D gene is TRBD1 (6 bases). The CDR3 coding sequence is TGTGCCAGCAGCTTAGTCGTACAGGGTGAGCAGTTCTTC. Translating it yields CASSLVVQGEQFF.